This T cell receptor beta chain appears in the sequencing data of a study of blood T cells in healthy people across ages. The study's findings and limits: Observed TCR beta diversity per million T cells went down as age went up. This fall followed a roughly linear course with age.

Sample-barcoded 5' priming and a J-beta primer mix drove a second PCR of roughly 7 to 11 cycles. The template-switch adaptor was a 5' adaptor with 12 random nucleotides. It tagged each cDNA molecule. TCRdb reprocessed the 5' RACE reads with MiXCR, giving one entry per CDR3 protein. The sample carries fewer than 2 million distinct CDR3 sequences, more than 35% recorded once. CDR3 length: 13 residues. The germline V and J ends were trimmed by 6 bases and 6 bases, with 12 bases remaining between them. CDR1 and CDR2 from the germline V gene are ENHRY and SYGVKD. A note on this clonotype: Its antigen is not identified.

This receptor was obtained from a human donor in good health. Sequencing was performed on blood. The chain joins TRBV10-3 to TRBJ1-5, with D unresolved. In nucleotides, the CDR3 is TGTGCCATCAGAGAAGGATCGGGTCAGCCCCAGCATTTT. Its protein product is CAIREGSGQPQHF.